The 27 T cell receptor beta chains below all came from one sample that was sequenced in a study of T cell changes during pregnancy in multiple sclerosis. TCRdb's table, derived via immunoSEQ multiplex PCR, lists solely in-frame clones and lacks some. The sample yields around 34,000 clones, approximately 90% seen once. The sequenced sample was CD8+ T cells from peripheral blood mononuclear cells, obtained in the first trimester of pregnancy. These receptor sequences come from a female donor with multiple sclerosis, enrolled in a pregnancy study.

CDR3 in amino acids: CASSERAGGSNTGELFF. Written as DNA, the CDR3 is TGTGCCAGCAGTGAAAGGGCAGGGGGATCGAACACCGGGGAGCTGTTTTTT. The V gene is TRBV2, the J gene TRBJ2-2, with 7 bases aligning to TRBD1. Germline CDR1 and CDR2: SNHLY and FYNNEI. J was trimmed by 0 bases and V by 2 bases; bases with no gene match: 6. This CDR3 has 17 amino acids.

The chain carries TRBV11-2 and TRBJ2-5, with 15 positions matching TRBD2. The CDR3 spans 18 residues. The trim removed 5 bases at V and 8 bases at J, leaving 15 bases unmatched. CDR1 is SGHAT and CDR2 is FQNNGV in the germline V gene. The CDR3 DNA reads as TGTGCCAGCAGCGCCCTCGAGTTAGGACTAGCGGGAGGGCGCACCCAGTACTTC. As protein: CASSALELGLAGGRTQYF.

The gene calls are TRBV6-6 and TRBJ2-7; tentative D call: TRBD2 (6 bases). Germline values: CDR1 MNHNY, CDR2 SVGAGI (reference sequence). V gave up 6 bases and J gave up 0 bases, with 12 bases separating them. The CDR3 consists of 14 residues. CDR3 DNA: TGTGCCAGCAGAGTAGCGGAAATCTCCTACGAGCAGTACTTC. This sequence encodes CASRVAEISYEQYF.

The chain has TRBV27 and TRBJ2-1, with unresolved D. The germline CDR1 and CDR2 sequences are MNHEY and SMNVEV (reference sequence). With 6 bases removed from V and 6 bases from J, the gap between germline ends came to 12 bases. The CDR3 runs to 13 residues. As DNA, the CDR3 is TGTGCCAGCAGCCTCCAGCCGGGCAATGAGCAGTTCTTC. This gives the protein CASSLQPGNEQFF.

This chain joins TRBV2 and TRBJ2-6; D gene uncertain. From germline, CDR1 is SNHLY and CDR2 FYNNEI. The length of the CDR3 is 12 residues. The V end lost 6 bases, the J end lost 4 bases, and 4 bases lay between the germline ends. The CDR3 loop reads CASRIGANVLTF. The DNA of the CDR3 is TGTGCCAGCAGAATAGGGGCCAACGTCCTGACTTTC.

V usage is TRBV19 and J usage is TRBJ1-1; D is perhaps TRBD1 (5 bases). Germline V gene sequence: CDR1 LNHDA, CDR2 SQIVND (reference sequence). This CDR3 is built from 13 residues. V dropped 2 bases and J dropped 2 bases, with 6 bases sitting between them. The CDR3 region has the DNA TGTGCCAGTAGTATACAGGGAAACACTGAAGCTTTCTTT. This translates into CASSIQGNTEAFF. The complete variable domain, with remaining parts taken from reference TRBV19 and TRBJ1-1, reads DGGITQSPKYLFRKEGQNVTLSCEQNLNHDAMYWYRQDPGQGLRLIYYSQIVNDFQKGDIAEGYSVSREKKESFPLTVTSAQKNPTAFYLCASSIQGNTEAFFGQGTRLTVV.

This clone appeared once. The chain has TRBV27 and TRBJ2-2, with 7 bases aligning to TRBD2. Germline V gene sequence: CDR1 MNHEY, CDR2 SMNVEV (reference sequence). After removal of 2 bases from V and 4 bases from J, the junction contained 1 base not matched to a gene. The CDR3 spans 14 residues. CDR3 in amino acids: CASSLAGVTGELFF. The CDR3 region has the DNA TGTGCCAGCAGTTTAGCGGGAGTCACCGGGGAGCTGTTTTTT.

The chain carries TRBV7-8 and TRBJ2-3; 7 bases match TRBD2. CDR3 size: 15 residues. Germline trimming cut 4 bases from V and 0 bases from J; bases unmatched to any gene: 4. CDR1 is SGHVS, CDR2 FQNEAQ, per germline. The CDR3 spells CASSSVGGSTDTQYF. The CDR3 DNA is TGTGCCAGCAGCTCCGTGGGGGGGAGCACAGATACGCAGTATTTT.

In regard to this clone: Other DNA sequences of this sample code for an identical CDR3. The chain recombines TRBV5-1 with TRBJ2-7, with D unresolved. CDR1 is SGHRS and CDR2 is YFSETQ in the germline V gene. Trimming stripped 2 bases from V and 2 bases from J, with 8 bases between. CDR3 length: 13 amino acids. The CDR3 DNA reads TGCGCCAGCAGCTTATACAGTACCTACGAGCAGTACTTC. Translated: CASSLYSTYEQYF.

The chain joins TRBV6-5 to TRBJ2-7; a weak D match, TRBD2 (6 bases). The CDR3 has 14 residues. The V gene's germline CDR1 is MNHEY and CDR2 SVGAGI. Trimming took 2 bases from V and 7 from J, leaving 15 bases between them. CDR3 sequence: CASSYGGTSEEQYF. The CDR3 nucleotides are TGTGCCAGCAGTTACGGAGGGACTTCAGAGGAGCAGTACTTC.

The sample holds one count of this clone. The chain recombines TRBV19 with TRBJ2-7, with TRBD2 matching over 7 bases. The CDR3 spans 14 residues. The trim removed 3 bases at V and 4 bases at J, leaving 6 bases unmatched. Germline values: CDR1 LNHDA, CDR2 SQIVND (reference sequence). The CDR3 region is CASSIGGEGYEQYF. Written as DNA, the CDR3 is TGTGCCAGTAGTATCGGCGGGGAGGGGTACGAGCAGTACTTC. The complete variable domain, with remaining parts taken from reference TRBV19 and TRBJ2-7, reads DGGITQSPKYLFRKEGQNVTLSCEQNLNHDAMYWYRQDPGQGLRLIYYSQIVNDFQKGDIAEGYSVSREKKESFPLTVTSAQKNPTAFYLCASSIGGEGYEQYFGPGTRLTVT.

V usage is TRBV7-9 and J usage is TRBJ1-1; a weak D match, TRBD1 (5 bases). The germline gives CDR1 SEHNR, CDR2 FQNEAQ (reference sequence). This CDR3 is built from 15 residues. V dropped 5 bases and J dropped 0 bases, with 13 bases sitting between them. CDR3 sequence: CASSPERGMNTEAFF. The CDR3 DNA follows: TGTGCCAGCAGCCCCGAACGGGGGATGAACACTGAAGCTTTCTTT.

The CDR3 spells CASSLVTRLAGSYEQYF. CDR3 bases: TGTGCCAGCAGCTTAGTAACCCGGCTAGCGGGATCCTACGAGCAGTACTTC. This chain uses TRBV7-9 with TRBJ2-7; 9 nucleotides line up with TRBD2. Trimming cost V 1 base and J 1 base; bases outside gene matches: 8. Germline V gene sequence: CDR1 SEHNR, CDR2 FQNEAQ (reference sequence). This CDR3 has 17 amino acids. Supplemented by reference TRBV7-9 and TRBJ2-7, the full variable domain reads DTGVSQNPRHKITKRGQNVTFRCDPISEHNRLYWYRQTLGQGPEFLTYFQNEAQLEKSRLLSDRFSAERPKGSFSTLEIQRTEQGDSAMYLCASSLVTRLAGSYEQYFGPGTRLTVT.

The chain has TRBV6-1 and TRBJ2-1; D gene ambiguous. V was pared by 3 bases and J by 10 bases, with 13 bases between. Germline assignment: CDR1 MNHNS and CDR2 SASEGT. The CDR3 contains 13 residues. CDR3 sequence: CASSEADTAEQFF. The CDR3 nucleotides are TGTGCCAGCAGTGAGGCAGACACGGCCGAGCAGTTCTTC.

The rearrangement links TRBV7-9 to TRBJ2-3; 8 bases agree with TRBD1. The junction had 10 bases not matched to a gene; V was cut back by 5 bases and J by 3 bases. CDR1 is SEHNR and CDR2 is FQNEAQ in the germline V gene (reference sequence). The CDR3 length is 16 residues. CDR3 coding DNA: TGTGCCAGCAGCCCCGGGGACAGGTTGGTGACAGATACGCAGTATTTT. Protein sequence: CASSPGDRLVTDTQYF.

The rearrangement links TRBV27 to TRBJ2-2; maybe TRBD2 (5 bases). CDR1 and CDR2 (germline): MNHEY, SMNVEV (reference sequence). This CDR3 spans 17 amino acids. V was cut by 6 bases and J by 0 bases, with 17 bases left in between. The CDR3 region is CASRRWRQDSNTGELFF. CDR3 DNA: TGTGCCAGCAGGCGCTGGCGGCAGGACTCGAACACCGGGGAGCTGTTTTTT.

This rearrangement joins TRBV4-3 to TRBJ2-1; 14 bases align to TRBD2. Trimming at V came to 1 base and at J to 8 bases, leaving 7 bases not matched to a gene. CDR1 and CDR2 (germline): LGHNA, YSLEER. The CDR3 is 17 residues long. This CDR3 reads CASSQGTGTSGGDEQFF. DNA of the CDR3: TGCGCCAGCAGCCAAGGAACCGGGACTAGCGGGGGTGATGAGCAGTTCTTC.

CDR3 sequence reads: CASSLWDRAYEQYF. Here the CDR3 DNA reads TGTGCCAGCAGTTTATGGGACAGGGCTTACGAGCAGTACTTC. V usage is TRBV28 and J usage is TRBJ2-7, with TRBD1 matching 8 bases. The CDR3 runs 14 residues. Trimming cost V 0 bases and J 4 bases; bases outside gene matches: 2. Germline V lookup: CDR1 MDHEN, CDR2 SYDVKM.

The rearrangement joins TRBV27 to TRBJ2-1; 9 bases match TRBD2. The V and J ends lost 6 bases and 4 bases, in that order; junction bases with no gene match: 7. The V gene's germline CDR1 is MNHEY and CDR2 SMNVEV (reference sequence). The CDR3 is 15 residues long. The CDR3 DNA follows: TGTGCCAGCAGCCAGGGACTAGCATCATACAATGAGCAGTTCTTC. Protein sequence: CASSQGLASYNEQFF.

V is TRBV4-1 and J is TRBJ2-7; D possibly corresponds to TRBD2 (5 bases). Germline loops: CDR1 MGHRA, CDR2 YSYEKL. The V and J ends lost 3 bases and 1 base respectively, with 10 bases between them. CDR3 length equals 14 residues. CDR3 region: CASSQVRGSYEQYF. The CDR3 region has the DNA TGCGCCAGCAGCCAGGTCAGAGGGTCCTACGAGCAGTACTTC.

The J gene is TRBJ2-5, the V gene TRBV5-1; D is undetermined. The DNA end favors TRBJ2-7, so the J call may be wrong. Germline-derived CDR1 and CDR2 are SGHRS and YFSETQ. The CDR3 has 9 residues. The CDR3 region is CASSREQYF. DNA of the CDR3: TGCGCCAGCAGCCGCGAGCAGTACTTC.

The CDR3 DNA sequence: TGTGCCAGCAGCCTAACTAGCGGAGGGGCCTACGAGCAGTACTTC. This gives the protein CASSLTSGGAYEQYF. This chain uses TRBV13 with TRBJ2-7; 8 positions agree with TRBD2. The V and J ends lost 5 bases and 2 bases, in that order; junction bases with no gene match: 8. The CDR3 length is 15 residues. Germline V gene lookup returns CDR1 PRHDT and CDR2 FYEKMQ (reference sequence).

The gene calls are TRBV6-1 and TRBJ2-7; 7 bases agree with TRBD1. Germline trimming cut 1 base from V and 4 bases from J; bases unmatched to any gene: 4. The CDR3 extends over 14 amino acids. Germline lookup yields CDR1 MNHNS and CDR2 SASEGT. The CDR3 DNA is TGTGCCAGCAGTGAAGTGAGACAGGGATACGAGCAGTACTTC. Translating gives CASSEVRQGYEQYF.

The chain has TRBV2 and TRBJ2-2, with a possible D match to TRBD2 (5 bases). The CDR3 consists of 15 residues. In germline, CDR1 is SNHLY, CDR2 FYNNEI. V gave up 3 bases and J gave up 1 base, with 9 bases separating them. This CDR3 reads CASSDPGMNTGELFF. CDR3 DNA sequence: TGTGCCAGCAGTGACCCGGGAATGAACACCGGGGAGCTGTTTTTT.

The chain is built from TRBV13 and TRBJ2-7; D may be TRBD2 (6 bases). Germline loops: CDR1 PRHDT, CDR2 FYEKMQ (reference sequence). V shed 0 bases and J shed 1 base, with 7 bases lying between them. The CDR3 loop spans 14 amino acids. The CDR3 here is CASSLGRDSYEQYF. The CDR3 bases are TGTGCCAGCAGCTTAGGGCGGGATTCCTACGAGCAGTACTTC.

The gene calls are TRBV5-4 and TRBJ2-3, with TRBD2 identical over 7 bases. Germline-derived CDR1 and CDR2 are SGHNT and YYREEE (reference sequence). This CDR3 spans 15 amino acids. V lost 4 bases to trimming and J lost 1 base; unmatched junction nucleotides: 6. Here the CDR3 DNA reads TGTGCCAGCAGCCCTGCCAGCGGGGGCACAGATACGCAGTATTTT. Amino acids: CASSPASGGTDTQYF.

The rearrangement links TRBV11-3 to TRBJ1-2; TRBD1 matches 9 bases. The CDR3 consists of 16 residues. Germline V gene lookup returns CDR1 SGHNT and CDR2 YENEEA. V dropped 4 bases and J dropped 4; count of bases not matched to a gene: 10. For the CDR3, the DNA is TGTGCCAGCAGCTCAACCCGGGACAGGGTGGCCTATGGCTACACCTTC. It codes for CASSSTRDRVAYGYTF.